This T cell receptor (beta chain) was sequenced for a study of blood T cell repertoires in COVID-19 (dated by TCRdb to between 2020 and 2021). Context from the whole study: Collaborator samples came from the United States, Italy and Spain and covered acute and convalescent phases of COVID-19. The prospective study material was composed of cDNA or gDNA derived from T cells, B-cell-depleted T cells, or PBMCs. The dataset comprised deeply sampled blood TCRbeta repertoires from subjects exposed to, actively infected with, or recovered from COVID-19. The repertoires were released in a freely available public database intended as a resource for research on the immune response to SARS-CoV-2. The samples were drawn from the first 160 participants of the ongoing ImmuneRACE study and from 950 to 1,500 subjects provided by 6 global collaborators. A de-identified subject ID, COVID-19 status, age in years and sex were almost always included in the sample metadata. HLA class I and class II types, where available, came from metadata supplied by the sample provider rather than from assay-based typing.

In the case of this clone: No antigen is known for it. Base-call qualities are not available, and no considerably larger clone is one nucleotide away.

Via the germline V gene (reference sequence), CDR1 is MNHNY and CDR2 SVGAGI. Spanning cysteine to phenylalanine, the CDR3 consists of 13 amino acids. Of all the DNA, just the CDR3 is kept, 39 bases in frame from base 1. The junction shows trimming of 6 bases on V and 2 bases on J, plus 10 bases between the germline ends. The immunoSEQ Assay, a bias-controlled multiplex PCR, was used to amplify TCRbeta CDR3 regions from genomic DNA. Concerning the study's data processing: Nucleated cell counts per sample were estimated from amplification of reference gene primers within the assay. To quantify the absolute abundance of each unique TCRbeta CDR3 rearrangement, sequence reads were collapsed and filtered. Productive Simpson clonality was computed per sample as the square root of Simpson's diversity index over productive rearrangements. In its TCRdb copy, this immuneACCESS table keeps in-frame sequences only and misses some clones. Where compared with another copy, unresolved V genes explain less than half of these, and the others have no known cause. V, J and clone size reflect that table, while D and trimming were determined from the DNA. A total of 250,000 to 300,000 clones appear in this sample, roughly 88% of them only once. The ten top clones hold 2.3% of the sample.

The research as a whole found: How much clinical and demographic metadata was included differed by source and by participant, and the metadata was provided uncurated.

Participants in the prospective study were aged roughly 18 to 100 years, lived in 20 to 30 United States geographic areas, and enrolled through a virtual design. Cohort assignment in the prospective study relied on participant-reported clinical history from a screening survey and a study questionnaire. In the prospective study, whole blood, serum and a nasopharyngeal or oropharyngeal swab were collected from each participant by mobile phlebotomists. Participants in the prospective study had the option to provide additional blood draws and questionnaires over a roughly 2-month period. Prospective study blood samples were shipped either frozen or at room temperature before DNA extraction.

Recombination joined TRBV6-6 with TRBJ2-5, with a tentative D gene TRBD2 over 6 matching bases. Sample: PBMCs or T cells enriched from blood (not recorded which). This TCR was recovered from a middle-aged woman with acute COVID-19. The CDR3 reads CASRGDLQETQYF. DNA sequence: TGTGCCAGCAGGGGGGACTTACAAGAGACCCAGTACTTC.